The 9 T cell receptor beta chains reported below all come from one sample, sequenced in a study of regulatory T cells in long-lasting Graves disease. CDR3 regions were amplified by Arm-PCR using iRepertoire HTBI primers to build TCR beta libraries. TCRdb re-derived calls from the multiplex PCR reads in MiXCR, one entry per CDR3 protein. The repertoire holds 250,000 to 300,000 distinct CDR3 sequences, with roughly 18% as singletons. Time point of the sample: newly diagnosed GD, antithyroid drugs for less than 3 months. PBMC-derived RNA was used for the TCR library. The sample was also reused in another study, on T cells in Graves' hyperthyroidism and ophthalmopathy.

This specimen was peripheral blood mononuclear cells (PBMCs), taken at new diagnosis, from a patient treated with antithyroid drugs. The receptor set was obtained from a woman younger than 45 with Graves disease.

This clonotype was found many times. The CDR3 DNA reads TGCAGTGCTTTTATGGGTATCAGCTCCTACGAGCAGTACTTC. Encoded protein: CSAFMGISSYEQYF. V and J are TRBV20-1 and TRBJ2-7; D is undetermined. Germline V lookup: CDR1 DFQATT, CDR2 SNEGSKA (reference sequence). V lost 5 bases, J lost 0 bases, and 14 bases lay in between. This CDR3 region has 14 residues.

This clonotype was detected many times. The chain links TRBV20-1 to TRBJ1-1; 9 nucleotides line up with TRBD1. The CDR3 sequence is 13 residues long. CDR1 DFQATT and CDR2 SNEGSKA come from the germline V gene (reference sequence). The chain's CDR3 is CRPKRDRVTEAFF. The CDR3 DNA follows: TGCAGACCAAAGCGGGACAGGGTTACTGAAGCTTTCTTT.

In its sample, this clonotype was seen many times. The J gene is TRBJ1-5, the V gene TRBV6-1; the D gene is possibly TRBD1 (6 bases). This CDR3 is 13 amino acids long. V lost 10 bases to trimming and J lost 5 bases, with 15 bases between them. Germline V gives CDR1 MNHNS, CDR2 SASEGT. CDR3 DNA: TGTGCCACCTCGAGGACAGTACATCAGCCCCAGCATTTT. As protein: CATSRTVHQPQHF.

This clonotype was counted ten times or more. The chain has TRBV20-1 and TRBJ1-2, with D hard to call. V gave up 8 bases and J gave up 7 bases, with 17 bases separating them. Per the germline V gene, CDR1 is DFQATT and CDR2 is SNEGSKA (reference sequence). The CDR3 has 12 residues. The CDR3 region is CSNGFLSSGYTF. The CDR3 bases are TGCAGTAACGGATTCCTATCTTCTGGCTACACCTTC.

This clonotype was detected ten times or more. This rearrangement joins TRBV6-1 to TRBJ1-2, with 7 bases matching TRBD1. Germline CDR1 reads MNHNS; CDR2 reads SASEGT. V shed 6 bases and J 4 bases; nucleotides not matched to a gene: 8. The CDR3 consists of 14 residues. For the CDR3, the DNA is TGTGCCAGCAGACAGAGACAGGGACCCTATGGCTACACCTTC. It yields the protein CASRQRQGPYGYTF.

About this clonotype: A much larger clone sits a single nucleotide away, making a read error possible. V and J are TRBV20-1 and TRBJ2-2; D is perhaps TRBD1 (6 bases). CDR3 length: 14 residues. Germline CDR1 and CDR2: DFQATT and SNEGSKA (reference sequence). The CDR3 region is CSARKFRDTGELLF. The CDR3 region has the DNA TGCAGTGCTAGAAAGTTCAGGGACACCGGGGAGCTGCTTTTT.

Concerning this clonotype itself: A much larger clone lies a single base off, so this may be a read error. CDR3 protein: CASSPTNRGGTYEQYF. The CDR3 nucleotides are TGTGCCAGCAGCCCTACAAATAGGGGGGGTACCTACGAGCAGTACTTC. The J gene is TRBJ2-7, the V gene TRBV7-6; tentatively, D is TRBD2 (7 bases). Germline lookup yields CDR1 SGHVS and CDR2 FNYEAQ. This CDR3 has 16 amino acids. Trimming took off 5 bases at V and 2 bases at J, with 19 bases between the two ends.

This clonotype was picked up many times. The chain recombines TRBV14 with TRBJ1-3, with 8 bases lining up with TRBD1. Losses at the gene ends were 4 bases for V and 0 bases for J; bases not matched to a gene: 17. Germline values: CDR1 SGHDN, CDR2 FVKESK. There are 20 residues in the CDR3. The CDR3: CASSRRKWGQAVLSGNTIYF. The DNA for the CDR3 is TGTGCCAGCAGCCGCAGAAAATGGGGACAGGCTGTCCTCTCTGGAAACACCATATATTTT.

Many counts were recorded for this clonotype. The J gene is TRBJ2-1, the V gene TRBV7-3, with D perhaps TRBD1 (6 bases). V was pared by 1 base and J by 0 bases, with 7 bases between. Germline V CDR1 and CDR2: SGHTA, FQGTGA. The length of the CDR3 is 15 residues. CDR3 coding DNA: TGTGCCAGCAGCTTAATGGGGGCCTCCTACAATGAGCAGTTCTTC. Protein sequence: CASSLMGASYNEQFF. Based on the CDR3 plus reference TRBV7-3 and TRBJ2-1, the full variable domain is GAGVSQTPSNKVTEKGKYVELRCDPISGHTALYWYRQSLGQGPEFLIYFQGTGAADDSGLPNDRFFAVRPEGSVSTLKIQRTERGDSAVYLCASSLMGASYNEQFFGPGTRLTVL.